This T cell receptor beta chain comes out of a study of T cell changes during pregnancy in multiple sclerosis. This clone was seen a few times. With 1 base removed from V and 3 bases from J, the gap between germline ends came to 7 bases. The CDR3 is 13 amino acids. Germline V gives CDR1 SGHAT, CDR2 FQNNGV. TCRdb's table, derived via immunoSEQ multiplex PCR, lists solely in-frame clones and lacks some. The repertoire holds some 47,000 clones, with approximately 90% as singletons. The TCR was taken from a female donor with multiple sclerosis, enrolled in a pregnancy study. The chain couples TRBV11-2 to TRBJ2-7; unclear D gene. This material consisted of peripheral blood, taken in the first trimester of pregnancy. The CDR3 loop is CASSLGGFYEQYF. The CDR3 DNA reads TGTGCCAGCAGCTTAGGAGGTTTCTACGAGCAGTACTTC.